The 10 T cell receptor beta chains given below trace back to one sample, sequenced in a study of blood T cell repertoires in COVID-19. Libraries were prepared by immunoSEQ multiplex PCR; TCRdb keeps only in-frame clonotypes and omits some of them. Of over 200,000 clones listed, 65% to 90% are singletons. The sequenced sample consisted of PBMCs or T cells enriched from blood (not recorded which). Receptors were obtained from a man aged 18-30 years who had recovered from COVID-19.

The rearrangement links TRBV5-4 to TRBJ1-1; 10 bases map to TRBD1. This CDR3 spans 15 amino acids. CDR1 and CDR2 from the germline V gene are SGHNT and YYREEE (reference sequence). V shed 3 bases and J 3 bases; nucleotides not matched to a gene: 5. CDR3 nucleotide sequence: TGTGCCAGCAGCTCTCCGGGACAGGGGCACACTGAAGCTTTCTTT. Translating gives CASSSPGQGHTEAFF.

CDR3 region: CASSFYGQGLNTEAFF. CDR3 bases: TGTGCCAGCAGCTTTTACGGACAGGGATTGAACACTGAAGCTTTCTTT. The chain links TRBV7-9 to TRBJ1-1, with 8 bases lining up with TRBD1. The ends lost 3 bases at V and 0 bases at J; junction bases unmatched: 6. Germline values: CDR1 SEHNR, CDR2 FQNEAQ (reference sequence). The CDR3 consists of 16 residues.

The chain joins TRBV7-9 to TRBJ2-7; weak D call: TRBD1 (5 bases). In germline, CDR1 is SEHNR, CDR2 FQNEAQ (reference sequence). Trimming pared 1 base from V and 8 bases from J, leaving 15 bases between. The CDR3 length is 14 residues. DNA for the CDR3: TGTGCCAGCAGCTTAGGGGCGACAGACCCCAAGCAGTACTTC. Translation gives CASSLGATDPKQYF.

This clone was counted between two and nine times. Here the CDR3 reads CASSSMDRGFKYGYTF. The CDR3 nucleotides are TGTGCCAGCAGTTCAATGGACAGGGGTTTTAAGTATGGCTACACCTTC. This chain uses TRBV27 with TRBJ1-2; 9 bases map to TRBD1. The CDR3 loop spans 16 amino acids. V shed 4 bases, J shed 5 bases, and the junction held 11 bases outside the gene matches. The germline gives CDR1 MNHEY, CDR2 SMNVEV (reference sequence).

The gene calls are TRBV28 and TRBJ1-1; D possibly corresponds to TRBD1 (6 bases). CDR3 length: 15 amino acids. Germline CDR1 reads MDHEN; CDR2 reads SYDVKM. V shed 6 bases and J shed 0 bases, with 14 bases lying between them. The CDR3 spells CASRGSGTMNTEAFF. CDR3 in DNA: TGTGCCAGCAGGGGGTCAGGGACAATGAACACTGAAGCTTTCTTT. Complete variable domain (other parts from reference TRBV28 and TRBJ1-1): DVKVTQSSRYLVKRTGEKVFLECVQDMDHENMFWYRQDPGLGLRLIYFSYDVKMKEKGDIPEGYSVSREKKERFSLILESASTNQTSMYLCASRGSGTMNTEAFFGQGTRLTVV.

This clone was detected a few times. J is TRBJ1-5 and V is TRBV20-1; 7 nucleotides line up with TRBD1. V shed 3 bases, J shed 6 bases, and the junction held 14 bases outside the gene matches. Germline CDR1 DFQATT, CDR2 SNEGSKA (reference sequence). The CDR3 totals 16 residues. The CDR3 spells CSASEQGLSRGQPQHF. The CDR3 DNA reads TGCAGTGCTAGTGAACAGGGGCTATCCAGAGGTCAGCCCCAGCATTTT.

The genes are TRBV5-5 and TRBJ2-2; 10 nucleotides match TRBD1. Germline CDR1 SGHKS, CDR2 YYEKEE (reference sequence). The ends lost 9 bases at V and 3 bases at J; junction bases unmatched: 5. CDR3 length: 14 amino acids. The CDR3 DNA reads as TGTGCCACGACAGGGGGCTCGTACACCGGGGAGCTGTTTTTT. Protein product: CATTGGSYTGELFF.

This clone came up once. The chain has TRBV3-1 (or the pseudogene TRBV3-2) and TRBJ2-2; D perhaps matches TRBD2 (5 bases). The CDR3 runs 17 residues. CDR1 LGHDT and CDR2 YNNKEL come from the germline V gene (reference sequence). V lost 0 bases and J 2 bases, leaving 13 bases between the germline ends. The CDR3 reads CASSQDSGGPNTGELFF. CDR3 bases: TGTGCCAGCAGCCAAGATTCGGGCGGGCCTAACACCGGGGAGCTGTTTTTT.

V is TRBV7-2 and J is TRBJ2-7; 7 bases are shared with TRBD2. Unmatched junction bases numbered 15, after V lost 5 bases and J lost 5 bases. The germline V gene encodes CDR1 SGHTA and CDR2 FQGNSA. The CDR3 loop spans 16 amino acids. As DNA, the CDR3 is TGTGCCAGCAGCAAAAGATGGCTAGCGGATGGGGACGAGCAGTACTTC. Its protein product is CASSKRWLADGDEQYF.

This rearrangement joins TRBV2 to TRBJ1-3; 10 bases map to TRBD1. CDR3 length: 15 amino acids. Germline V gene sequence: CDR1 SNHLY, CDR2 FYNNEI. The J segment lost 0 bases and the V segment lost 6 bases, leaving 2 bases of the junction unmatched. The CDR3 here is CASSRQGASGNTIYF. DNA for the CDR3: TGTGCCAGCAGCCGACAGGGGGCCTCTGGAAACACCATATATTTT.